This T cell receptor beta chain was sequenced in a study of identical twins. The germline gives CDR1 LGHDT, CDR2 YNNKEL (reference sequence). Trimming took 8 bases from V and 7 from J, leaving 23 bases between them. The CDR3 consists of 15 residues. TCRdb itself ran the 5' RACE reads through MiXCR, one entry per CDR3 protein. The sample gives some 1,700,000 distinct CDR3 sequences, around 33% of which show up once; about 0.3% is in the top ten. Specimen: cord blood. The V and J genes are TRBV3-1 and TRBJ1-2, with D perhaps TRBD1 (6 bases). The TCR comes from a newborn girl in good health. The CDR3 loop reads CASSLRSGEGGGYTF. As DNA, the CDR3 is TGTGCCAGCTCCCTAAGGTCAGGCGAGGGGGGTGGCTACACCTTC.